Listed here are 29 T cell receptor beta chains from one sample, sequenced in a study of blood T cell repertoires in COVID-19 (dated by TCRdb to the early 2020s). Library prep was done by the immunoSEQ multiplex PCR assay. TCRdb took over this immuneACCESS table, retaining in-frame rearrangements with V and J assigned. Such tables are incomplete; in checked studies, under half of the missing clones stem from an unresolved V gene, and the remainder is unexplained. Within this sample are some 190,000 clones, with roughly three quarters of them counted one time only. In total, the top ten clones hold roughly 9.4% of the sample. The material sequenced was peripheral blood. These receptors came from a woman between 50 and 59 years old with active or convalescent COVID-19.

The V call is TRBV10-3, the J call TRBJ2-7, with TRBD2 matching over 7 bases. The V gene's germline CDR1 is ENHRY and CDR2 SYGVKD. After removal of 4 bases from V and 0 bases from J, the junction contained 0 bases not matched to a gene. The CDR3 has 13 residues. The CDR3 here is CAISGGSSYEQYF. CDR3 nucleotide sequence: TGTGCCATCAGTGGCGGGAGCTCCTACGAGCAGTACTTC.

Worth noting for this clone: An end of the junction does not agree with germline; a read error may underlie this. The chain links TRBV4-3 to TRBJ2-1; the D is unclear. Germline assignment: CDR1 LGHNA and CDR2 YSLEER. This CDR3 contains 16 residues. The CDR3 region has the DNA TGCGCCAGCAGCCAAGAAGGCCAACGGTACTACGATGAGCAGTTCTTC. Its translation: CASSQEGQRYYDEQFF.

CDR3 DNA: TGTGCCAGCAGCTTAGGGACTAGCGGGAGGGGAGCAGATACGCAGTATTTT. It codes for CASSLGTSGRGADTQYF. This rearrangement joins TRBV11-3 to TRBJ2-3; 15 nucleotides match TRBD2. The V segment lost 1 base and the J segment 4 bases; nucleotides outside the gene matches: 3. CDR3 size: 17 residues. Germline CDR1 reads SGHNT; CDR2 reads YENEEA.

The V and J genes are TRBV4-2 and TRBJ2-3; D uncertain. Trimming took off 4 bases at V and 0 bases at J, with 14 bases between the two ends. The germline CDR1 and CDR2 sequences are LGHNA and YNFKEQ. CDR3 size: 16 residues. The CDR3 loop reads CASSPTLEPSTDTQYF. CDR3 in DNA: TGTGCCAGCAGCCCTACCCTTGAACCTAGCACAGATACGCAGTATTTT.

The chain couples TRBV7-2 to TRBJ2-5; no definite D call. This CDR3 contains 13 residues. Germline CDR1 SGHTA, CDR2 FQGNSA. V lost 6 bases and J 4 bases, leaving 12 bases between the germline ends. The CDR3 reads CASSSDLRETQYF. In DNA form, the CDR3 reads TGTGCCAGCAGTTCTGACTTGAGAGAGACCCAGTACTTC.

V and J are TRBV18 and TRBJ2-7; the D gene is possibly TRBD2 (6 bases). There are 15 residues in the CDR3. The germline V gene has CDR1 KGHSH and CDR2 LQKENI. V was trimmed by 1 base and J by 3 bases, leaving 13 bases between them. The CDR3 bases are TGTGCCAGCTCACCACAGGGGACTGGAGTCTACGAGCAGTACTTC. Translation: CASSPQGTGVYEQYF.

The chain employs TRBV10-2 and TRBJ1-2, with D perhaps TRBD1 (5 bases). CDR1 is WSHSY, CDR2 SAAADI, per germline. This CDR3 has 11 amino acids. V lost 8 bases and J lost 5, with 9 bases in between. CDR3 sequence: CASLGGYGYTF. In DNA form, the CDR3 reads TGCGCCAGCCTTGGGGGGTATGGCTACACCTTC.

The gene calls are TRBV7-2 and TRBJ2-5, with D unresolved. V lost 3 bases, J lost 5 bases, and 7 bases lay in between. This CDR3 contains 12 residues. Per germline, CDR1 SGHTA and CDR2 FQGNSA. In DNA, the CDR3 is TGTGCCAGCAGCTTGCCTCGGGAGACCCAGTACTTC. This sequence encodes CASSLPRETQYF.

The CDR3 loop reads CASKDGGSQPQHF. DNA for the CDR3: TGTGCCAGCAAGGACGGGGGTAGCCAGCCCCAGCATTTT. The chain combines TRBV6-6 with TRBJ1-5; perhaps TRBD1 as D (5 bases). The CDR3 runs to 13 residues. In germline, CDR1 is MNHNY, CDR2 SVGAGI (reference sequence). The V and J ends lost 7 bases and 7 bases respectively, with 14 bases between them.

The rearrangement links TRBV19 to TRBJ2-7; 9 bases line up with TRBD1. The trim removed 7 bases at V and 5 bases at J, leaving 6 bases unmatched. This CDR3 is 13 amino acids long. Per the germline V gene, CDR1 is LNHDA and CDR2 is SQIVND (reference sequence). As DNA, the CDR3 is TGTGCCAGTACCGGGACAGGGATCGACGAGCAGTACTTC. It specifies CASTGTGIDEQYF.

J is TRBJ2-5 and V is TRBV10-3, with D unresolved. Trimming took 0 bases from V and 1 from J, leaving 3 bases between them. This CDR3 spans 13 amino acids. Germline V lookup: CDR1 ENHRY, CDR2 SYGVKD. In DNA form, the CDR3 reads TGTGCCATCAGTGAGTCCCTCCAAGAGACCCAGTACTTC. It yields the protein CAISESLQETQYF.

V and J are TRBV4-1 and TRBJ2-2; a possible D gene is TRBD1 (6 bases). V lost 0 bases and J 9 bases, leaving 20 bases between the germline ends. The CDR3 is 17 residues long. Per germline, CDR1 MGHRA and CDR2 YSYEKL. CDR3 loop: CASSQEQETGARRELFF. CDR3 DNA sequence: TGCGCCAGCAGCCAAGAACAGGAGACAGGAGCTCGAAGGGAGCTGTTTTTT.

The chain combines TRBV7-2 with TRBJ2-1; D is perhaps TRBD2 (6 bases). CDR3 length: 16 residues. Germline V gene lookup returns CDR1 SGHTA and CDR2 FQGNSA. Trimming took 1 base from V and 4 from J, leaving 14 bases between them. This CDR3 reads CASSLVPSAKYNEQFF. The DNA of the CDR3 is TGTGCCAGCAGCTTAGTCCCTAGCGCTAAATACAATGAGCAGTTCTTC.

This clone was picked up a small number of times. The chain joins TRBV4-2 to TRBJ1-6; the D gene is possibly TRBD1 (6 bases). The germline V gene encodes CDR1 LGHNA and CDR2 YNFKEQ. The CDR3 totals 17 residues. Trimming cost V 4 bases and J 9 bases, with 22 bases left between them. CDR3 sequence reads: CASSRAEYSGAGSPLHF. Here the CDR3 DNA reads TGTGCCAGCAGCCGAGCAGAGTATTCAGGGGCTGGTTCACCCCTCCACTTT.

The chain joins TRBV21-1 to TRBJ1-5. TRBV21-1 is shown as a pseudogene. The CDR3 loop spans 13 amino acids. Written as DNA, the CDR3 is TGTGCCTCCTCCGGCGGGGGTGAAGCGCCCCAGCATTTT. Translating it yields CASSGGGEAPQHF.

The chain employs TRBV28 and TRBJ1-2; 7 bases match TRBD1. The CDR3 runs 12 residues. Unmatched junction bases numbered 2, after V lost 10 bases and J lost 0 bases. Germline V gene lookup returns CDR1 MDHEN and CDR2 SYDVKM. DNA for the CDR3: TGTGCCACTCAGGGGGCTAACTATGGCTACACCTTC. This gives the protein CATQGANYGYTF.

J is TRBJ2-2 and V is TRBV7-2; a possible D gene is TRBD1 (6 bases). Germline V gene data show CDR1 as SGHTA and CDR2 as FQGNSA. The CDR3 is 16 residues long. V shed 2 bases and J shed 1 base, with 11 bases lying between them. The CDR3 bases are TGTGCCAGCAGCTTAACAGGGAAGGTGAACACCGGGGAGCTGTTTTTT. Its protein is CASSLTGKVNTGELFF. The entire variable domain, with the rest obtained from reference TRBV7-2 and TRBJ2-2, is as follows: GAGVSQSPSNKVTEKGKDVELRCDPISGHTALYWYRQSLGQGLEFLIYFQGNSAPDKSGLPSDRFSAERTGGSVSTLTIQRTQQEDSAVYLCASSLTGKVNTGELFFGEGSRLTVL.

The V call is TRBV4-3, the J call TRBJ2-2; D may be TRBD1 (6 bases). The germline V gene has CDR1 LGHNA and CDR2 YSLEER. Between the trimmed V and J ends, which lost 4 bases and 5 bases, there was a span of 14 bases. The CDR3 totals 15 residues. The CDR3 region is CASSPSRGRTGELFF. DNA of the CDR3: TGCGCCAGCAGCCCCAGTAGGGGGAGAACCGGGGAGCTGTTTTTT.

The chain employs TRBV11-2 and TRBJ2-5, with 7 bases identical to TRBD1. The CDR3 sequence is 15 residues long. V lost 3 bases to trimming and J lost 1 base; unmatched junction nucleotides: 5. Germline V gene lookup returns CDR1 SGHAT and CDR2 FQNNGV. The CDR3: CASSFAGTVQETQYF. The CDR3 DNA follows: TGTGCCAGCAGCTTCGCCGGGACAGTCCAAGAGACCCAGTACTTC.

The V and J genes are TRBV6-4 and TRBJ1-1, with no clear D. V was cut by 3 bases and J by 1 base, with 6 bases left in between. This CDR3 is 13 amino acids long. The germline V gene encodes CDR1 MRHNA and CDR2 SNTAGT. The CDR3 sequence is CASSEQPNTEAFF. Written as DNA, the CDR3 is TGTGCCAGCAGTGAACAGCCGAACACTGAAGCTTTCTTT.

This clone was counted only a few times. This sequence joins TRBV18 and TRBJ2-3; 7 positions match TRBD2. This CDR3 contains 14 residues. Germline V gives CDR1 KGHSH, CDR2 LQKENI. The junction had 5 bases not matched to a gene; V was cut back by 3 bases and J by 5 bases. The CDR3 spells CASSPAGVKDTQYF. CDR3 DNA: TGTGCCAGCTCACCTGCGGGAGTTAAAGATACGCAGTATTTT.

This clone appeared many times. The chain is built from TRBV7-3 and TRBJ2-7, with 13 bases aligning to TRBD2. This CDR3 contains 15 residues. Germline values: CDR1 SGHTA, CDR2 FQGTGA. The V and J ends lost 0 bases and 6 bases, in that order; junction bases with no gene match: 2. Here the CDR3 reads CASSLTTSGRGEQYF. The CDR3 bases are TGTGCCAGCAGCTTAACTACTAGCGGGAGGGGCGAGCAGTACTTC.

The V gene is TRBV2, the J gene TRBJ2-3, with 10 bases that match TRBD2. Germline-derived CDR1 and CDR2 are SNHLY and FYNNEI. V lost 2 bases, J lost 3 bases, and 2 bases stayed unmatched. CDR3 length: 15 residues. CDR3: CASSELTSGTDTQYF. The CDR3 DNA reads TGTGCCAGCAGTGAACTGACTAGCGGGACAGATACGCAGTATTTT.

This chain connects TRBV30 to TRBJ2-6, with TRBD2 matching over 10 bases. There are 18 residues in the CDR3. The V and J ends lost 5 bases and 1 base, in that order; junction bases with no gene match: 11. Germline V lookup: CDR1 GTSNPN, CDR2 SVGIG (reference sequence). The CDR3: CAWSASGGKGSGANVLTF. The CDR3 nucleotides read TGTGCCTGGTCGGCTAGCGGGGGAAAGGGTTCTGGGGCCAACGTCCTGACTTTC. The entire variable domain, with the rest obtained from reference TRBV30 and TRBJ2-6, is as follows: SQTIHQWPATLVQPVGSPLSLECTVEGTSNPNLYWYRQAAGRGLQLLFYSVGIGQISSEVPQNLSASRPQDRQFILSSKKLLLSDSGFYLCAWSASGGKGSGANVLTFGAGSRLTVL.

The chain employs TRBV28 and TRBJ2-2, with no clear D. Germline CDR1 reads MDHEN; CDR2 reads SYDVKM. The V gene lost 4 bases and the J gene lost 6 bases, with 12 bases spanning the gap. The CDR3 length is 14 residues. The CDR3 DNA reads as TGTGCCAGCAGTTACGACATCGTCGCCGGGGAGCTGTTTTTT. This translates into CASSYDIVAGELFF.

J is TRBJ2-7 and V is TRBV7-9, with 11 bases lining up with TRBD2. Looked up from germline, CDR1 is SEHNR and CDR2 is FQNEAQ (reference sequence). V was clipped by 4 bases and J by 5 bases; unmatched bases: 7. CDR3 size: 15 residues. The CDR3 here is CASSSTSGGIDEQYF. For the CDR3, the DNA is TGTGCCAGCAGCTCTACTAGCGGGGGAATCGACGAGCAGTACTTC.

This clone was counted between two and nine times. CDR3 loop: CASSAQTGENEKLFF. The CDR3 DNA follows: TGCGCCAGCAGCGCGCAGACAGGGGAGAATGAAAAACTGTTTTTT. The chain recombines TRBV5-1 with TRBJ1-4; 8 positions agree with TRBD1. Germline CDR1 SGHRS, CDR2 YFSETQ. This CDR3 is built from 15 residues. The junction had 7 bases not matched to a gene; V was cut back by 4 bases and J by 5 bases.

This chain uses TRBV6-5 with TRBJ1-1; 7 positions agree with TRBD1. Germline-derived CDR1 and CDR2 are MNHEY and SVGAGI. V was clipped by 8 bases and J by 1 base; unmatched bases: 1. The length of the CDR3 is 12 residues. CDR3 sequence (DNA): TGTGCCAGCTGGACAGGGAACACTGAAGCTTTCTTT. Its translation is CASWTGNTEAFF.

The rearrangement uses TRBV30 and TRBJ1-1, with TRBD1 as a possible D gene (5 bases). CDR1 and CDR2 from the germline V gene are GTSNPN and SVGIG (reference sequence). V was clipped by 0 bases and J by 3 bases, with 8 bases between them. The CDR3 loop spans 13 amino acids. CDR3 region: CAWSVGRDTEAFF. The CDR3 nucleotides read TGTGCCTGGAGTGTAGGCAGGGACACTGAAGCTTTCTTT.